This T cell receptor beta chain is drawn from a study of T cell repertoires in cytomegalovirus infection. At the level of the study: CMV infection plus the matching HLA type was flagged by public TCR beta signatures. General study findings and limits: Based on cumulative public TCR beta family frequency, carriers of CMV plus the relevant HLA were identified.

TCRdb reprocessed the reads with MiXCR, giving one entry per CDR3 protein. The sample records about 920,000 distinct CDR3 sequences, around 30% being singletons. This clonotype appeared many times. The antigen remains unidentified. CDR1 is SGHTA and CDR2 is FQGNSA in the germline V gene. The CDR3 loop spans 18 amino acids. Trimming shortened V by 5 bases and J by 4 bases, and 24 bases separated the two germline ends. The genes are TRBV7-2 and TRBJ2-1, with a tentative D call TRBD2 (6 bases). The TCR comes from a human donor in good health (CMV status not recorded). Some clones in this sample may be carry-over from other donors' samples. This sample comprised cultured CD8+ T cells from PBMCs, obtained from culture after CMV antigen stimulation. The CDR3 reads CASSPAGGMINVYNEQFF. CDR3 coding DNA: TGTGCCAGCAGCCCCGCCGGAGGGATGATAAACGTATACAATGAGCAGTTCTTC.